Sequencing of this T cell receptor beta chain was carried out in a study of cytomegalovirus exposure and HLA in healthy donors. Study-level results: Diagnosis of cytomegalovirus status made by the classifier reportedly showed high specificity and sensitivity. An ancestry cluster, one associated with Asian ancestry, reportedly showed fewer N-insertions than the roughly 610-donor mean in a later analysis.

In the PCR, 60 Vbeta and 13 Jbeta primers were used. The table came from immunoSEQ multiplex PCR; TCRdb's copy has only in-frame clones and leaves some out. The data show approximately 140,000 clones, with about three quarters seen just once and less than 1.5% held by the top ten. This CDR3 has 14 amino acids. Germline assignment: CDR1 SNHLY and CDR2 FYNNEI. The V end lost 2 bases, the J end lost 4 bases, and 11 bases lay between the germline ends. A word on this clone: What it recognizes is unknown.

The clonotype originates from a male donor in good health and CMV-seropositive. The chain uses TRBV2 and TRBJ1-2; D is unresolved. Material: PBMCs. The CDR3 nucleotides are TGTGCCAGCAGTGAAAGTTGGGGAGGCTATGGCTACACCTTC. Translation: CASSESWGGYGYTF.